Described below is a single T cell receptor beta chain sequence and its context. Its antigen specificity is not known. Per-base qualities were not stored, and no clone one base away is much larger. Genomic DNA served as template for TCR beta VDJ combination and CDR3 sequence profiling. TCR repertoire sequencing was run on an Illumina HiSeq 2000. The paper's data handling went like this. Repertoires were assessed using TRBV/TRBJ rearrangement plots, CDR3 size and DJ length profiles, and Simpson's diversity index. Whichever DNA sequence was most abundant in the deep sequencing data was defined as the immunodominant clone. CDR3 amino acid sequences were checked for sharing between subjects and were compared against published repertoires and the VDJdb database. Using fastp trimming at Q25 and MiXCR clonotype assembly, TCRdb reanalyzed the public sequencing data and kept in-frame beta chains. Entries that share a CDR3 protein sequence are merged under the most common genes and DNA. TCRdb, not the original authors, processed these V and J calls. The sample profile shows a few hundred thousand distinct CDR3 sequences; 45% to 65% of them were found once. Clones ranked in the top ten supply approximately 1.2% of the sample.

Trimming takes 5 bases off V and 6 bases off J; junction bases not matched to a gene: 5. The CDR3, from cysteine to phenylalanine, totals 13 residues. The kept DNA is CDR3 alone, 39 bases in frame from the first base. In the germline V gene (reference sequence), CDR1 corresponds to MNHNY and CDR2 to SVGAGI. The entry originates in a study of CD8+CD57+ T cells in acquired aplastic anemia listed by TCRdb under 2018. As for the study more broadly: A mean of around 3.3 ug of DNA, ranging from roughly 0.17 to 30 ug, was extracted from sorted CD4+ and CD8+ cells. CD8+CD57+ expansion was defined as a frequency above the mean frequency observed in healthy subjects.

General findings and caveats noted by the study authors: CD8+ Simpson's diversity did not differ significantly between patients and healthy controls (P=0.060). Some 27 CD8+ CDR3 sequences were found in both patients and controls but appeared to be highly expressed in patients and within the immunodominant clones of the patients.

Expansion of CD8+CD57+ cells had been shown by flow cytometry in the patients chosen for sequencing. All patients had severe acquired aplastic anemia diagnosed by International Study of Aplastic Anemia and Agranulocytosis and Camitta criteria. No patient had received any therapy when blood was sampled. TCR repertoires of sorted CD4+ and CD8+ blood T cells from severe aplastic anemia patients and healthy subjects were deep-sequenced in the study. Patients were enrolled in the USA under clinicaltrials.gov protocols 00001620, 01623167, 00001397, 00071045, 00081523 and 00961064. Ficoll-Paque density gradient centrifugation was used to isolate peripheral blood mononuclear cells. Before DNA was extracted, CD4+ and CD8+ T cells were sorted using either FACS or magnetic beads.

The TCR comes from a human donor with aplastic anemia. Recombination joined TRBV6-6 with TRBJ1-2, with 8 middle bases fitting TRBD1. Source material: sorted CD4+, CD8+, or CD8+CD57+ T cells (not recorded which) from PBMCs. The CDR3 sequence is CASSTTGADGYTF. The DNA sequence is as follows: TGTGCCAGCAGTACGACAGGGGCAGATGGCTACACCTTC.